A single sample is the source of the 2 T cell receptor beta chains below, sequenced in a study of OX40 agonist ivuxolimab in advanced cancers. To prepare the library, the immunoSEQ multiplex PCR assay was applied. TCRdb obtained this table from immuneACCESS and retained in-frame rearrangements with V and J assigned. These tables miss some clones; where compared with another copy, unresolved V genes account for less than half of the shortfall, and the remainder is unexplained. This sample lists about 82,000 clones; 70% to 90% were detected once. Of the sample, 0.85% to 1% falls within the top ten clones. The specimen comprised CD4+ or CD8+ T cells sorted from blood, sampled in a trial of the OX40 agonist ivuxolimab. The source of these receptors is an adult with an advanced solid tumor such as melanoma, head and neck, liver or kidney cancer.

This chain connects TRBV25-1 to TRBJ1-2; tentative D call: TRBD1 (5 bases). CDR3 length: 13 residues. V lost 2 bases and J lost 8, with 12 bases in between. CDR1 is MGHDK and CDR2 is SYGVNS in the germline V gene. CDR3 DNA: TGTGCCAGCAGTGAAGCAGGGCAGGGCGGCTACACCTTC. Translating it yields CASSEAGQGGYTF.

This clone was observed a single time. The J gene is TRBJ1-6, the V gene TRBV2; 11 bases are a match to TRBD1. Germline V CDR1 and CDR2: SNHLY, FYNNEI. With 8 bases clipped from V and 6 bases from J, the junction kept 12 bases outside the gene matches. This CDR3 is 17 amino acids long. CDR3 sequence reads: CASQDRGRRFSNSPLHF. The CDR3 DNA reads TGTGCCAGCCAGGACAGGGGGCGCAGGTTTTCTAATTCACCCCTCCACTTT.